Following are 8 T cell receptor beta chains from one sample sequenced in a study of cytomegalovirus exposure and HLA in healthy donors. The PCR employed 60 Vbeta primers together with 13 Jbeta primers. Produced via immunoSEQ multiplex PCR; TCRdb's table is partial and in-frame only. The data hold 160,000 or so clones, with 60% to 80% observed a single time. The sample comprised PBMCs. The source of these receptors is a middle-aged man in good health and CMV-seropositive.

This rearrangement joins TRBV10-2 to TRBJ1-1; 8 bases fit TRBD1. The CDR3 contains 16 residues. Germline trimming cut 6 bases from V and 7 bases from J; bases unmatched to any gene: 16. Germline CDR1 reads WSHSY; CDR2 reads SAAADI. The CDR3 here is CASSFIPGQAPNEAFF. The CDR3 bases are TGCGCCAGCAGCTTCATCCCGGGACAGGCACCTAATGAAGCTTTCTTT.

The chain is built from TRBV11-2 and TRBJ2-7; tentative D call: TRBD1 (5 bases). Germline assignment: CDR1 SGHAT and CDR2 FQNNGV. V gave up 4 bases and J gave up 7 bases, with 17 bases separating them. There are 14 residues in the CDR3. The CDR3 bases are TGTGCCAGCAGCTCGAGACATGGGGCTGGTGAGCAGTACTTC. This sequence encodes CASSSRHGAGEQYF.

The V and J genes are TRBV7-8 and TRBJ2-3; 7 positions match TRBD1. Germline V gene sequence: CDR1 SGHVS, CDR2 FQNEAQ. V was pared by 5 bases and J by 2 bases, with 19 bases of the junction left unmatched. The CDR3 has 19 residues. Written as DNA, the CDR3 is TGTGCCAGCAGCCTACGATATCCTGGGACAGCCGCCGTCACAGATACGCAGTATTTT. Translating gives CASSLRYPGTAAVTDTQYF.

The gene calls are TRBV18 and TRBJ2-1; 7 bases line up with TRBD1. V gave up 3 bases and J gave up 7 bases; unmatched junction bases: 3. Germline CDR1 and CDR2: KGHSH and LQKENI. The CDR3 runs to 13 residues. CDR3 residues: CASSPGQRNEQFF. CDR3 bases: TGTGCCAGCTCACCGGGACAGCGGAATGAGCAGTTCTTC. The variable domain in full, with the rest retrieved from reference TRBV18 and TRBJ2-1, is NAGVMQNPRHLVRRRGQEARLRCSPMKGHSHVYWYRQLPEEGLKFMVYLQKENIIDESGMPKERFSAEFPKEGPSILRIQQVVRGDSAAYFCASSPGQRNEQFFGPGTRLTVL.

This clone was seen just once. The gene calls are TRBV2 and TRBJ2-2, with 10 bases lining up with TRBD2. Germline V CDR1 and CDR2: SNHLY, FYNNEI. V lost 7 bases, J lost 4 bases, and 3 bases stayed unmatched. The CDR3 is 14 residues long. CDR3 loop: CASKGLAVTGELFF. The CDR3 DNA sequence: TGTGCCAGCAAAGGACTAGCGGTCACCGGGGAGCTGTTTTTT.

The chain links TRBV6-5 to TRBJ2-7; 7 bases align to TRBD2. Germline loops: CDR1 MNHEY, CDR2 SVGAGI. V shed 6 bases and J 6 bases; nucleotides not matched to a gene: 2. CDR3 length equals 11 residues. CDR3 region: CASRRGGEQYF. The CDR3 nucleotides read TGTGCCAGCAGACGCGGGGGCGAGCAGTACTTC.

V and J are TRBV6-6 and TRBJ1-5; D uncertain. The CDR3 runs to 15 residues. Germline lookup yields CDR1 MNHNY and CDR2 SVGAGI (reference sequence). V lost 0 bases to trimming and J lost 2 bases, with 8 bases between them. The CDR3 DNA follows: TGTGCCAGCAGTTACTCGTCGAGGGGCAATCAGCCCCAGCATTTT. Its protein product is CASSYSSRGNQPQHF.

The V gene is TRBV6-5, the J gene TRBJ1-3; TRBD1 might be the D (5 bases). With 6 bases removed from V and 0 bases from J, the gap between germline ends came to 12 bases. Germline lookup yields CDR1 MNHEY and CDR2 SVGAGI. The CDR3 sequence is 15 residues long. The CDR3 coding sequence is TGTGCCAGCAGAACGGACACCTACTCTGGAAACACCATATATTTT. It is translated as CASRTDTYSGNTIYF.